This T cell receptor (beta chain) stems from a study of blood T cell repertoires in COVID-19. V lost 3 bases, J lost 5 bases, and 14 bases lay in between. CDR3 length equals 14 residues. Germline CDR1 is LNHDA and CDR2 is SQIVND (reference sequence). TCRdb's copy holds only in-frame clones and misses some; the assay was immunoSEQ multiplex PCR. The sample gives 130,000 to 150,000 clones, 80% to 90% of which show up once; more than 7.5% is in the top ten. This sequence joins TRBV19 and TRBJ2-7; weak D call: TRBD2 (5 bases). The sample was peripheral blood. The receptor's source is a woman between 55 and 75 years old with COVID-19, enrolled during active disease. This CDR3 reads CASSMKNREDEQYF. Written as DNA, the CDR3 is TGTGCCAGTAGTATGAAGAACCGGGAAGACGAGCAGTACTTC. Complete variable domain (other parts from reference TRBV19 and TRBJ2-7): DGGITQSPKYLFRKEGQNVTLSCEQNLNHDAMYWYRQDPGQGLRLIYYSQIVNDFQKGDIAEGYSVSREKKESFPLTVTSAQKNPTAFYLCASSMKNREDEQYFGPGTRLTVT.